This T cell receptor (beta chain) was sequenced for a study of OX40 agonist ivuxolimab in advanced cancers. Produced via immunoSEQ multiplex PCR; TCRdb's table is partial and in-frame only. In the table there are around 76,000 clones, 85% to 95% of which are singletons. There are 15 residues in the CDR3. V was cut by 3 bases and J by 0 bases, with 11 bases left in between. The V gene's germline CDR1 is MDHEN and CDR2 SYDVKM. The sample here was CD4+ or CD8+ T cells sorted from blood, taken in a trial of the OX40 agonist ivuxolimab. The clonotype comes from an adult with an advanced solid tumor such as melanoma, head and neck, liver or kidney cancer. The V call is TRBV28, the J call TRBJ1-1, with D tentatively TRBD1 (5 bases). CDR3 DNA: TGTGCCAGCAGTTTCCCGCGGGGGATGAACACTGAAGCTTTCTTT. Translated, it gives CASSFPRGMNTEAFF.